A selection of T cell receptor beta chains follows, all from one sample in a study of cytomegalovirus exposure and HLA in healthy donors. Profiled with immunoSEQ multiplex PCR; TCRdb holds only in-frame clones, not every one. The profile shows under 200,000 clones, under 70% of them singletons. What was sequenced was PBMCs. All receptors derive from a woman between 40 and 50 years old in good health and CMV-seropositive. CDR3s leave out the opening cysteine and the closing phenylalanine or tryptophan.

TRBJ2-7 TRBV7-9 ASSPLVAESLSSYEQY
TRBJ2-3 TRBV19 ASTPGGGGTDTQY
TRBJ1-5 TRBV19 ASSVTGFNQPQH
TRBJ2-2 TRBV28 ASSLSGNTGELF
TRBJ1-1 TRBV27 ASRGGFEAF
TRBJ1-2 TRBV4-1 ASSQVGDRVNGYT
TRBJ2-7 TRBV7-2 ASSFGQGRSYEQY
TRBJ1-5 TRBV19 ASRRVPNQPQH
TRBJ2-7 TRBV6-5 ASSYSVRGQGEQY
TRBJ2-1 TRBV28 ASSWYINEQF
TRBJ2-1 TRBV4-1 ASSPSGTGSGEQF
TRBJ1-1 TRBV7-9 ASSLAQAKTEAF
TRBJ2-1 TRBV6-4 ASSTGGPSEQF
TRBJ1-5 TRBV19 ASSTGTGGRPQH
TRBJ2-5 TRBV19 ASSQATAQETQY
TRBJ1-1 TRBV14 ASSQDLWGPEAF
TRBJ2-7 TRBV5-6 ASSPGGAWYEQY
TRBJ2-3 TRBV6-5 ASSYSGTGGGDTQY
TRBJ1-1 TRBV7-2 ASSSRTGSWTF
TRBJ1-1 TRBV18 ASSPGQGAFGEAF